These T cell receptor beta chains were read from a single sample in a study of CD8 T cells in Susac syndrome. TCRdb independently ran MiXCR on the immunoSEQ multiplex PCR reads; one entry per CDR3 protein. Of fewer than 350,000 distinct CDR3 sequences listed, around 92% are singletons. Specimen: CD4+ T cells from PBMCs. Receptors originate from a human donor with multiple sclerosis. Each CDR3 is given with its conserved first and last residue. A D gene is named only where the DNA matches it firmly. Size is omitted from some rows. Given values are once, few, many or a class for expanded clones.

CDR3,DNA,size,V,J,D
CASRPILVGQLNLEAFF,TGTGCCAGCCGACCTATTTTGGTGGGACAACTAAACCTTGAAGCTTTCTTT,-,TRBV2,TRBJ1-1,-
CSAGWSGHSNQPQHF,TGCAGTGCCGGGTGGTCAGGACACAGCAATCAGCCCCAGCATTTT,-,TRBV20-1,TRBJ1-5,-
CASSEPDPTGRGEQYF,TGCGCCAGCAGTGAGCCAGATCCGACAGGGAGAGGTGAGCAGTACTTC,-,TRBV10-2,TRBJ2-7,TRBD1
CASSHPNSPLHF,TGTGCCAGCAGCCACCCCAATTCACCCCTCCACTTT,-,TRBV9,TRBJ1-6,-
CASSLKVSASTDTQYF,TGCGCCAGCAGCTTGAAGGTGTCAGCTAGCACAGATACGCAGTATTTT,-,TRBV5-1,TRBJ2-3,-
CAWSLDREWGPQHF,TGTGCCTGGAGCCTCGACAGGGAATGGGGGCCCCAGCATTTT,-,TRBV30,TRBJ1-5,TRBD1
CASSQGVIPLAPGPSYEQYF,TGCGCCAGCAGCCAAGGGGTCATACCGCTAGCGCCCGGCCCCTCCTACGAGCAGTACTTC,-,TRBV4-1,TRBJ2-7,-
CASSQDGTQPQHF,TGCGCCAGCAGCCAAGACGGCACTCAGCCCCAGCATTTT,-,TRBV4-3,TRBJ1-5,-
CSVLTTDGYTF,TGCAGCGTTTTGACCACGGATGGCTACACCTTC,-,TRBV29-1,TRBJ1-2,-
CASSPGYQETQYF,TGTGCCAGCAGTCCGGGATACCAAGAGACCCAGTACTTC,-,TRBV2,TRBJ2-5,-
CASSGPASYEQYF,TGTGCCAGTAGTGGTCCCGCCAGCTACGAGCAGTACTTC,-,TRBV19,TRBJ2-7,-
CAISGGTASTDTQYF,TGTGCCATCAGTGGTGGGACCGCTAGCACAGATACGCAGTATTTT,once,TRBV10-3,TRBJ2-3,-
CASSPGQGRRYGYTF,TGTGCCAGCAGCCCGGGACAGGGCCGAAGATATGGCTACACCTTC,-,TRBV7-9,TRBJ1-2,TRBD1
CASSQDKGINGYTF,TGTGCCAGCAGCCAAGATAAGGGTATCAATGGCTACACCTTC,-,TRBV3-1,TRBJ1-2,-
CASSVSSYNSPLHF,TGTGCCAGCAGCGTTAGCTCCTATAATTCACCCCTCCACTTT,-,TRBV3-1,TRBJ1-6,-
CASSEMATSGGTSYEQYF,TGTGCCAGCAGTGAAATGGCGACTAGCGGGGGCACTTCCTACGAGCAGTACTTC,-,TRBV2,TRBJ2-7,TRBD2
CASSLNRGSDSPLHF,TGTGCCAGCAGTTTAAACCGGGGATCGGATTCACCCCTCCACTTT,-,TRBV7-3,TRBJ1-6,-
CASSMGTGVNTEAFF,TGTGCCAGTAGTATGGGGACAGGCGTGAACACTGAAGCTTTCTTT,-,TRBV19,TRBJ1-1,TRBD1
CAWSVRTGGEKLFF,TGTGCCTGGAGTGTTAGGACAGGGGGTGAAAAACTGTTTTTT,-,TRBV30,TRBJ1-4,TRBD1
CASSLDQLETQYF,TGTGCCAGCAGCTTGGACCAACTAGAGACCCAGTACTTC,-,TRBV12-3/TRBV12-4,TRBJ2-5,-
CASSPLSGEQFF,TGTGCCAGCAGTCCTTTATCGGGTGAGCAGTTCTTC,-,TRBV2,TRBJ2-1,-
CASLQGQAQYF,TGTGCCAGCCTCCAGGGTCAGGCGCAGTATTTT,-,TRBV6-2/TRBV6-3,TRBJ2-3,-
CASRQTDTQYF,TGTGCCAGCAGGCAAACAGATACGCAGTATTTT,-,TRBV6-2/TRBV6-3,TRBJ2-3,-
CASSPEGVGAGHNEQFF,TGTGCCAGCAGCCCGGAGGGGGTGGGAGCGGGACACAATGAGCAGTTCTTC,-,TRBV7-6,TRBJ2-1,-
CASRSGTGVTEAFF,TGTGCCTCCAGGTCCGGGACAGGGGTTACTGAAGCTTTCTTT,-,TRBV2,TRBJ1-1,TRBD1
CASSEQGKMYEQYF,TGTGCCAGCAGTGAACAGGGGAAGATGTACGAGCAGTACTTC,-,TRBV2,TRBJ2-7,-
CASSFEGTDGYTF,TGTGCCAGCAGCTTTGAGGGGACAGATGGCTACACCTTC,-,TRBV5-6,TRBJ1-2,TRBD1
CSARIAGVETQYF,TGCAGTGCTAGAATAGCGGGAGTGGAGACCCAGTACTTC,-,TRBV20-1,TRBJ2-5,TRBD2
CSARGIVDTGELFF,TGCAGTGCTAGAGGAATTGTGGACACCGGGGAGCTGTTTTTT,-,TRBV20-1,TRBJ2-2,-
CASTTNRNTEAFF,TGTGCCAGTACGACTAATCGGAACACTGAAGCTTTCTTT,-,TRBV19,TRBJ1-1,-
CGCQRSYNEQFF,TGTGGGTGCCAGAGGAGCTACAATGAGCAGTTCTTC,-,TRBV30,TRBJ2-1,-
CASRGTERNQPQHF,TGTGCCAGCAGGGGGACAGAACGAAATCAGCCCCAGCATTTT,once,TRBV6-6,TRBJ1-5,TRBD1
CASSIGVQTYNEQFF,TGTGCCAGTAGTATTGGGGTACAGACCTACAATGAGCAGTTCTTC,-,TRBV19,TRBJ2-1,-
CASSQDDLRTGYGNIQYF,TGTGCCAGCAGCCAAGATGATTTAAGGACAGGGTACGGAAACATTCAGTACTTC,-,TRBV14,TRBJ2-4,TRBD1
CASSLWDEKLFF,TGTGCCAGCAGTCTGTGGGATGAAAAACTGTTTTTT,-,TRBV2,TRBJ1-4,-
CASSPTGRTNYGYTF,TGTGCCAGCAGCCCTACTGGACGGACTAACTATGGCTACACCTTC,-,TRBV6-5,TRBJ1-2,-
CASSLNPRGVGETQYF,TGTGCCAGCAGCTTAAACCCCCGGGGAGTCGGGGAGACCCAGTACTTC,-,TRBV7-3,TRBJ2-5,-
CAWSVQREGRVVFNTGELFF,TGTGCCTGGAGTGTACAGCGGGAGGGCCGCGTGGTTTTCAACACCGGGGAGCTGTTTTTT,once,TRBV30,TRBJ2-2,TRBD2
CAWSSGGYEQYF,TGTGCCTGGTCTTCCGGAGGGTACGAGCAGTACTTC,few,TRBV30,TRBJ2-7,-
CASSRQGWQETQYF,TGTGCCAGCAGCCGACAGGGGTGGCAAGAGACCCAGTACTTC,-,TRBV7-9,TRBJ2-5,TRBD1
CASSNPGRYGYTF,TGTGCCAGCAGTAATCCAGGTCGCTATGGCTACACCTTC,-,TRBV6-2/TRBV6-3,TRBJ1-2,-
CASRPANYGYTF,TGTGCCAGTAGACCAGCTAACTATGGCTACACCTTC,-,TRBV19,TRBJ1-2,-
CASSPSGGPYEQYF,TGTGCCAGCAGCCCTAGCGGGGGCCCCTACGAGCAGTACTTC,-,TRBV7-2,TRBJ2-7,TRBD2
CASSQSTGAEAFF,TGTGCCAGCAGCCAATCAACAGGTGCTGAAGCTTTCTTT,-,TRBV14,TRBJ1-1,-
CASRRTVGSYNEQFF,TGTGCCAGCAGGCGGACAGTTGGCTCCTACAATGAGCAGTTCTTC,-,TRBV6-2/TRBV6-3,TRBJ2-1,-
CASSTQGAYTEAFF,TGCGCCAGCAGCACCCAGGGGGCTTACACTGAAGCTTTCTTT,-,TRBV5-1,TRBJ1-1,TRBD1
CASSRLVGGPAYNEQFF,TGTGCCAGTAGTAGGCTCGTTGGGGGGCCTGCTTACAATGAGCAGTTCTTC,-,TRBV19,TRBJ2-1,-
CASTLGWRAGIYEQYF,TGTGCCAGCACCCTAGGTTGGAGGGCTGGAATCTACGAGCAGTACTTC,-,TRBV7-8,TRBJ2-7,-
CASSLDRGVMETQYF,TGTGCCAGCAGCTTGGACAGGGGGGTCATGGAGACCCAGTACTTC,-,TRBV7-2,TRBJ2-5,TRBD1
CASSYGAGLRSF,TGTGCCAGCAGTTATGGGGCAGGCCTTCGGTCCTTC,-,TRBV12-3/TRBV12-4,TRBJ2-7,-
CASSLVSREGDTQYF,TGTGCCAGCAGCTTGGTTTCCAGGGAGGGGGATACGCAGTATTTT,-,TRBV5-5,TRBJ2-3,TRBD2
CASSPWGRRDYEQYF,TGTGCCAGCAGTCCTTGGGGGAGGAGGGACTACGAGCAGTACTTC,once,TRBV12-3/TRBV12-4,TRBJ2-7,-
CASTKGAGGPTEQFF,TGTGCCAGCACCAAAGGAGCGGGGGGCCCTACGGAGCAGTTCTTC,-,TRBV12-3/TRBV12-4,TRBJ2-1,TRBD2